Each of the 23 T cell receptor beta chains below was sequenced from the same sample in a study of Graves' ophthalmopathy and Graves' hyperthyroidism. TCR beta CDR3 amplification used RNA transcripts. First-round RT-PCR employed HTBI primers, with a second-round multiplex PCR after it. TCRdb used MiXCR to reprocess the multiplex PCR reads, holding one entry per CDR3 protein. Here the sample spans more than 300,000 distinct CDR3 sequences, roughly 14% being singletons. Sequencing was performed on peripheral blood. The receptors stem from a woman aged 18-29 years with stable Graves' hyperthyroidism.

This rearrangement joins TRBV6-1 to TRBJ1-1; tentative D call: TRBD1 (6 bases). The V gene lost 10 bases and the J gene lost 0 bases, with 12 bases spanning the gap. Germline CDR1 MNHNS, CDR2 SASEGT. The CDR3 has 13 residues. This CDR3 reads CAIRQDLNTEAFF. The CDR3 DNA sequence: TGTGCCATCCGACAGGACTTGAACACTGAAGCTTTCTTT.

The table lists this clonotype with many counts. It may be a read error: a sequence one base away is much more abundant. The chain recombines TRBV6-5 with TRBJ1-5; D gene unclear. The CDR3 has 15 amino acids. Trimming left V 0 bases short and J 0 bases short, with 6 bases between. Germline V gene lookup returns CDR1 MNHEY and CDR2 SVGAGI. CDR3 sequence (DNA): TGTGCCAGCAGTTACTCGGAGGGTAGCAATCAGCCCCAGCATTTT. It codes for CASSYSEGSNQPQHF.

This clonotype was counted a few times. The CDR3 DNA is TGTGCCATCAGTGATGGGGTTACAGGGGTCGGAAACACCATATATTTT. It translates to CAISDGVTGVGNTIYF. V is TRBV10-3 and J is TRBJ1-3, with 7 bases that match TRBD1. There are 16 residues in the CDR3. The germline CDR1 and CDR2 sequences are ENHRY and SYGVKD. V shed 3 bases, J shed 4 bases, and the junction held 9 bases outside the gene matches.

The chain carries TRBV7-9 and TRBJ1-2; D remains ambiguous. Germline loops: CDR1 SEHNR, CDR2 FQNEAQ (reference sequence). V was trimmed by 3 bases and J by 13 bases, leaving 15 bases between them. CDR3 length equals 12 residues. The CDR3 DNA sequence: TGTGCCAGCAGCTTTTTAAACAGACCCCTCACCTTC. Translation gives CASSFLNRPLTF. The complete variable domain, with remaining parts taken from reference TRBV7-9 and TRBJ1-2, reads DTGVSQNPRHKITKRGQNVTFRCDPISEHNRLYWYRQTLGQGPEFLTYFQNEAQLEKSRLLSDRFSAERPKGSFSTLEIQRTEQGDSAMYLCASSFLNRPLTFGSGTRLTVV.

This clonotype has a count of ten or more. The chain combines TRBV5-1 with TRBJ2-7; D is uncertain. The CDR3 contains 14 residues. Germline-derived CDR1 and CDR2 are SGHRS and YFSETQ. Trimming removed 4 bases from V and 1 base from J, with 12 bases in between. The CDR3 DNA is TGCGCCAGCAGCCAGCACGGACCTTCCTACGAGCAGTACTTC. Amino acids: CASSQHGPSYEQYF.

This clonotype was seen ten or more times. CDR3 protein: CASSLGYGDRDLYGYTF. CDR3 in DNA: TGTGCCAGCAGCTTGGGGTACGGGGACAGAGACCTCTATGGCTACACCTTC. The genes are TRBV7-2 and TRBJ1-2; 7 nucleotides align to TRBD1. The V gene's germline CDR1 is SGHTA and CDR2 FQGNSA. V lost 3 bases, J lost 4 bases, and 14 bases stayed unmatched. The CDR3 consists of 17 residues.

The sample holds many counts of this clonotype. This sequence joins TRBV12-3 or TRBV12-4 and TRBJ1-2; possible D gene TRBD1, 6 bases. V shed 4 bases and J shed 5 bases, with 17 bases lying between them. The CDR3 loop spans 15 amino acids. The CDR3 region has the DNA TGTGCCAGCAGTTGGACTGCAGGGGTTGGGTATGGCTACACCTTC. Amino acid sequence: CASSWTAGVGYGYTF.

This clonotype was seen many times. The V and J genes are TRBV12-3 or TRBV12-4 and TRBJ1-1; D is possibly TRBD1 (5 bases). Trimming pared 6 bases from V and 0 bases from J, leaving 11 bases between. The CDR3 consists of 14 residues. The CDR3 sequence: CASRVTGMNTEAFF. The CDR3 nucleotides read TGTGCCAGCAGAGTTACAGGAATGAACACTGAAGCTTTCTTT.

This clonotype was seen repeatedly, ten times or more. The genes are TRBV6-2 or TRBV6-3 and TRBJ1-6, with a tentative D call TRBD1 (5 bases). Trimming stripped 7 bases from V and 7 bases from J, with 20 bases between. Per the germline V gene, CDR1 is MNHEY and CDR2 is SVGEGT. CDR3 length equals 16 residues. CDR3 coding DNA: TGTGCCAGCAAGGGACGGGCAATAGGCGAAAATTCACCCCTCCACTTT. This encodes CASKGRAIGENSPLHF.

This clonotype turned up a few times. This clone may be a read error of a much larger clone one base away. The CDR3 carries no conserved terminal phenylalanine or tryptophan, so it likely arises from a read error. The rearrangement uses TRBV5-1 and TRBJ1-2; D gene unclear. The ends were cut back, 4 bases at V and 5 bases at J, with 12 bases in the middle. CDR1 and CDR2 from the germline V gene are SGHRS and YFSETQ. The CDR3 is 13 residues long. The CDR3, as DNA: TGCGCCAGCAGCCTGACCAGCGGGTATGGCTACACCGTC. This encodes CASSLTSGYGYTV.

This clonotype was observed at least ten times. This chain connects TRBV14 to TRBJ2-7; D unresolved. The CDR3 sequence is 16 residues long. V was clipped by 1 base and J by 2 bases, with 15 bases between them. The germline CDR1 and CDR2 sequences are SGHDN and FVKESK. For the CDR3, the DNA is TGTGCCAGCAGCCAAGTCCACAGACGACCTACCTACGAGCAGTACTTC. Amino acid sequence: CASSQVHRRPTYEQYF.

This clonotype was picked up a small number of times. A much larger clone lies a single base off, so this may be a read error. The chain carries TRBV20-1 and TRBJ1-5; TRBD1 matches 7 bases. There are 15 residues in the CDR3. Germline loops: CDR1 DFQATT, CDR2 SNEGSKA (reference sequence). DNA for the CDR3: TGCAGTGCTAGATCCCCAGACAGGGAGAATCAGCCCAAGCATTTT. It translates to CSARSPDRENQPKHF.

In its sample, this clonotype was seen many times. The gene calls are TRBV28 and TRBJ2-7; D gene uncertain. The germline V gene has CDR1 MDHEN and CDR2 SYDVKM. CDR3 length: 13 amino acids. Trimming removed 5 bases at V and 3 bases at J, with 11 bases between. CDR3 protein: CASSDNLDYEQYF. CDR3 sequence (DNA): TGTGCCAGCAGTGACAATTTGGACTACGAGCAGTACTTC.

The gene calls are TRBV18 and TRBJ1-2; D is unclear. CDR3 length: 15 amino acids. V was shortened by 6 bases and J by 4 bases, with 18 bases between the two germline ends. Germline values: CDR1 KGHSH, CDR2 LQKENI. CDR3 DNA: TGTGCCAGCTCCCAATCGCCCTCCAAGGTCTATGGCTACACCTTC. Protein product: CASSQSPSKVYGYTF.

This clonotype showed up many times. This rearrangement joins TRBV6-1 to TRBJ1-6; D is perhaps TRBD1 (5 bases). The germline V and J ends were trimmed by 6 bases and 6 bases, with 18 bases remaining between them. Looked up from germline, CDR1 is MNHNS and CDR2 is SASEGT. The CDR3 is 16 amino acids. The DNA of the CDR3 is TGTGCCAGCAGCCCCTATCGGGACGGACCTAATTCACCCCTCCACTTT. This gives the protein CASSPYRDGPNSPLHF.

This clonotype was picked up many times. The chain carries TRBV19 and TRBJ1-5; D unclear. V was pared by 3 bases and J by 2 bases, with 11 bases between. CDR3 length: 15 amino acids. The germline V gene has CDR1 LNHDA and CDR2 SQIVND (reference sequence). The CDR3 DNA is TGTGCCAGTAGTATTAAGGGTACGGGCAATCAGCCCCAGCATTTT. Its protein product is CASSIKGTGNQPQHF.

The rearrangement joins TRBV12-3 or TRBV12-4 to TRBJ2-7; D remains ambiguous. This CDR3 has 8 amino acids. The CDR3 DNA reads TGTGCCAGCAGGATACGACCTGTA. It encodes CASRIRPV.

This clonotype occurred many times. V is TRBV11-3 and J is TRBJ2-5; D is uncertain. V shed 2 bases and J shed 2 bases, with 15 bases lying between them. Germline V lookup: CDR1 SGHNT, CDR2 YENEEA. CDR3 size: 16 residues. CDR3: CASSLHSTWGQETQYF. CDR3 DNA sequence: TGTGCCAGCAGCTTACACTCGACGTGGGGACAAGAGACCCAGTACTTC.

This clonotype came up many times. The chain employs TRBV12-3 or TRBV12-4 and TRBJ2-2, with D tentatively TRBD1 (5 bases). V was cut by 1 base and J by 7 bases, with 13 bases left in between. CDR3 size: 15 residues. The CDR3 nucleotides read TGTGCCAGCAGTTTAGATCCAGGGCTCGGCGGGGAGCTGTTTTTT. Amino acid sequence: CASSLDPGLGGELFF.

This clonotype was seen at least ten times. The genes are TRBV28 and TRBJ2-7, with a weak D call TRBD2 (7 bases). Germline CDR1 and CDR2: MDHEN and SYDVKM. The CDR3 has 14 residues. CDR3 protein: CAVKRGGGSYEQYF. CDR3 nucleotides: TGTGCAGTCAAGCGAGGGGGGGGATCCTACGAGCAGTACTTC.

In this sample, this clonotype turned up many times. This rearrangement joins TRBV6-1 to TRBJ2-7, with D perhaps TRBD2 (7 bases). Germline CDR1 is MNHNS and CDR2 is SASEGT. This CDR3 comprises 13 residues. The V and J ends lost 7 bases and 7 bases respectively, with 17 bases between them. The CDR3 protein is CASKYPGGGEQYF. The CDR3 region has the DNA TGTGCCAGCAAGTATCCGGGGGGCGGTGAGCAGTACTTC.

In the case of this clonotype: A much larger clone differs from this one at a single base, so this may be a read error. The chain couples TRBV3-1 to TRBJ2-2; 8 positions match TRBD2. The CDR3 spans 14 residues. Per germline, CDR1 LGHDT and CDR2 YNNKEL (reference sequence). DNA of the CDR3: TGTGCCAGCAGCCAAGGGCGGGGGGCCCGGGAGCTGGTTTTT. Its protein product is CASSQGRGARELVF.

This rearrangement joins TRBV24-1 to TRBJ1-1; D is uncertain. Deletions cut 5 bases from V and 2 bases from J, with 11 bases between. The CDR3 has 14 amino acids. CDR1 and CDR2 (germline): KGHDR, SFDVKD. CDR3 nucleotides: TGTGCCACCAGTGGATCTCAAGGAAACACTGAAGCTTTCTTT. Translated, it gives CATSGSQGNTEAFF.